The next 17 T cell receptor beta chains were all read from a single sample in a study of control samples from healthy donors and cancer patients. Here immunoSEQ multiplex PCR was the method, and the copy in TCRdb shows in-frame clones only, minus some. Here the sample spans some 160,000 clones, roughly 89% being singletons. Material for sequencing was blood. The receptors here all came from a man between 25 and 39 years old in good health.

V and J are TRBV30 and TRBJ1-5, with TRBD1 matching over 7 bases. Germline lookup yields CDR1 GTSNPN and CDR2 SVGIG (reference sequence). The CDR3 consists of 14 residues. The V gene end was trimmed by 4 bases and the J gene end by 4 bases; junction bases not matched to a gene: 7. The CDR3 reads CAWNSGTANQPQHF. CDR3 DNA: TGTGCCTGGAATTCCGGGACAGCAAATCAGCCCCAGCATTTT. Based on the CDR3 plus reference TRBV30 and TRBJ1-5, the full variable domain is SQTIHQWPATLVQPVGSPLSLECTVEGTSNPNLYWYRQAAGRGLQLLFYSVGIGQISSEVPQNLSASRPQDRQFILSSKKLLLSDSGFYLCAWNSGTANQPQHFGDGTRLSIL.

This clone was seen a single time. The chain joins TRBV5-6 to TRBJ2-7; D is unresolved. V was trimmed by 2 bases and J by 2 bases, leaving 11 bases between them. The CDR3 totals 14 residues. CDR1 is SGHDT and CDR2 is YYEEEE in the germline V gene. DNA of the CDR3: TGTGCCAGCAGCTTCGGGCAGAGCACCTACGAGCAGTACTTC. Protein: CASSFGQSTYEQYF.

This clone has only one observation. V and J are TRBV7-2 and TRBJ2-2; D is undetermined. Germline V gives CDR1 SGHTA, CDR2 FQGNSA. With 5 bases removed from V and 2 bases from J, the gap between germline ends came to 9 bases. CDR3 length equals 14 residues. The CDR3, as DNA: TGTGCCAGCAGCCCTCGGATAAACACCGGGGAGCTGTTTTTT. Amino acids: CASSPRINTGELFF.

This clone was recorded once. A read error is likely, as this CDR3 ends without the conserved phenylalanine or tryptophan. Because the CDR3's place on the DNA is in doubt, the DNA is left out and the CDR3 is given as listed by TCRdb. The chain has TRBV24-1 and TRBJ2-7; TRBD1 reflects the table's D call only, with no check against the DNA. The CDR3 is 13 residues long, counting both termini. CDR1 KGHDR and CDR2 SFDVKD come from the germline V gene. Here the CDR3 reads CATSDLVGTPSLD.

This sequence joins TRBV12-5 and TRBJ2-1, with D hard to call. Per germline, CDR1 LGHNT and CDR2 FRNRAP. The V end was cut by 1 base, the J end by 0 bases, with 16 bases between. This CDR3 is 18 amino acids long. CDR3 DNA sequence: TGTGCTAGTGGTTTGGCAACGGCTAACCGTAACTCCTACAATGAGCAGTTCTTC. Translation: CASGLATANRNSYNEQFF.

The V call is TRBV7-2, the J call TRBJ2-7; 7 bases agree with TRBD1. V dropped 5 bases and J dropped 0; count of bases not matched to a gene: 7. CDR1 and CDR2 (germline): SGHTA, FQGNSA. CDR3 length equals 15 residues. The CDR3 DNA is TGTGCCAGCAGCAAAGGGGGCGCGAGCTCCTACGAGCAGTACTTC. It is translated as CASSKGGASSYEQYF.

The CDR3 nucleotides are TGTGCCAGCAGTTACTCGCGGGGGAATCAGCCCCAGCATTTT. Translation gives CASSYSRGNQPQHF. The rearrangement joins TRBV6-2 or TRBV6-3 to TRBJ1-5; tentatively, D is TRBD1 (5 bases). In germline, CDR1 is MNHEY, CDR2 SVGEGT. Between the trimmed V and J ends, which lost 0 bases and 4 bases, there was a span of 7 bases. CDR3 length: 14 amino acids.

The V gene is TRBV20-1, the J gene TRBJ1-2, with unresolved D. Trimming removed 4 bases at V and 2 bases at J, with 5 bases between. Per germline, CDR1 DFQATT and CDR2 SNEGSKA (reference sequence). CDR3 length: 11 amino acids. The CDR3 region is CSAMENYGYTF. CDR3 nucleotides: TGCAGTGCTATGGAGAACTATGGCTACACCTTC.

CDR3 loop: CASSDRTGLETQYF. CDR3 coding DNA: TGTGCCAGCAGTGACAGGACAGGGTTGGAGACCCAGTACTTC. V and J are TRBV25-1 and TRBJ2-5; 8 bases are a match to TRBD1. The CDR3 is made up of 14 amino acids. J gave up 5 bases and V 3 bases, and 5 bases lay outside the gene matches. The germline V gene encodes CDR1 MGHDK and CDR2 SYGVNS.

This clone occurred many times. J is TRBJ1-3 and V is TRBV2; D is unclear. Germline assignment: CDR1 SNHLY and CDR2 FYNNEI. CDR3 length: 13 amino acids. Trimming cost V 7 bases and J 0 bases, with 7 bases left between them. DNA of the CDR3: TGTGCCAGCAACCGCAACTCTGGAAACACCATATATTTT. This translates into CASNRNSGNTIYF. Variable domain in full (rest from reference TRBV2 and TRBJ1-3): EPEVTQTPSHQVTQMGQEVILRCVPISNHLYFYWYRQILGQKVEFLVSFYNNEISEKSEIFDDQFSVERPDGSNFTLKIRSTKLEDSAMYFCASNRNSGNTIYFGEGSWLTVV.

The chain carries TRBV5-1 and TRBJ2-7, with D possibly being TRBD1 or TRBD2 (5 bases each). V lost 4 bases to trimming and J lost 5 bases, with 16 bases between them. The CDR3 totals 14 residues. Germline V gene data show CDR1 as SGHRS and CDR2 as YFSETQ. CDR3 sequence: CASSPTEGLNEQYF. As DNA, the CDR3 is TGCGCCAGCAGCCCCACCGAGGGGCTCAACGAGCAGTACTTC.

The J gene is TRBJ2-7, the V gene TRBV21-1; TRBD1, the table's D call, was not compared with the DNA. TRBV21-1 is a pseudogene segment. This CDR3 has 17 amino acids. CDR3 nucleotide sequence: TGTGCCAGCAGCAACCCTCAGGGGGGCGTCCTAAACTACGAGCAGTACTTC. Translating it yields CASSNPQGGVLNYEQYF.

CDR3 amino acids: CASSDWGSQPQHF. In DNA, the CDR3 is TGTGCCAGCAGTGATTGGGGAAGTCAGCCCCAGCATTTT. The V gene is TRBV6-1, the J gene TRBJ1-5; no firm D call. Trimming shortened V by 3 bases and J by 6 bases, and 9 bases separated the two germline ends. This CDR3 region has 13 residues. Germline CDR1 reads MNHNS; CDR2 reads SASEGT.

The CDR3 DNA follows: TGTGCCAGCATGGGGTGGTCCGGGAGAGGCACTGAAGCTTTCTTT. Translating it yields CASMGWSGRGTEAFF. The genes are TRBV6-5 and TRBJ1-1; D unclear. Germline V gene lookup returns CDR1 MNHEY and CDR2 SVGAGI. V lost 7 bases and J lost 4, with 19 bases in between. The CDR3 loop spans 15 amino acids.

The chain couples TRBV19 to TRBJ2-3, with D possibly TRBD2 on 6 matching bases. V shed 7 bases and J shed 2 bases, with 13 bases lying between them. CDR3 length: 14 residues. Germline V gives CDR1 LNHDA, CDR2 SQIVND (reference sequence). The CDR3 bases are TGTGCCAGTAAATTCGCGGGGAACACAGATACGCAGTATTTT. The encoded protein is CASKFAGNTDTQYF. Based on the CDR3 plus reference TRBV19 and TRBJ2-3, the full variable domain is DGGITQSPKYLFRKEGQNVTLSCEQNLNHDAMYWYRQDPGQGLRLIYYSQIVNDFQKGDIAEGYSVSREKKESFPLTVTSAQKNPTAFYLCASKFAGNTDTQYFGPGTRLTVL.

V and J are TRBV6-1 and TRBJ2-7, with 11 bases fitting TRBD1. The CDR3 is 15 amino acids. V gave up 3 bases and J gave up 4 bases; unmatched junction bases: 5. CDR1 and CDR2 (germline): MNHNS, SASEGT. The CDR3: CASSDGTGGGYEQYF. The CDR3 DNA reads TGTGCCAGCAGTGACGGGACAGGGGGAGGGTACGAGCAGTACTTC.

This rearrangement joins TRBV7-9 to TRBJ1-6; D gene uncertain. V was trimmed by 5 bases and J by 7 bases, leaving 18 bases between them. The germline CDR1 and CDR2 sequences are SEHNR and FQNEAQ (reference sequence). The CDR3 extends over 16 amino acids. CDR3 loop: CASSQQLVRGNSPLHF. The DNA for the CDR3 is TGTGCCAGCAGCCAACAGCTAGTCCGTGGGAATTCACCCCTCCACTTT.